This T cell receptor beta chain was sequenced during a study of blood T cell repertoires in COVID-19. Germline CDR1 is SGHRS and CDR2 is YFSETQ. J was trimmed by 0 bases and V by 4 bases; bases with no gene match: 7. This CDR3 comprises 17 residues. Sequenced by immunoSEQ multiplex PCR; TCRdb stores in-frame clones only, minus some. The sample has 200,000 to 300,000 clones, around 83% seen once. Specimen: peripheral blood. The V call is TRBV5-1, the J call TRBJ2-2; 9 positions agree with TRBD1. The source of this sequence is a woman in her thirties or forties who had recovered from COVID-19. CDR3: CASSRRTGAANTGELFF. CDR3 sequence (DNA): TGCGCCAGCAGCCGAAGGACAGGGGCCGCGAACACCGGGGAGCTGTTTTTT.